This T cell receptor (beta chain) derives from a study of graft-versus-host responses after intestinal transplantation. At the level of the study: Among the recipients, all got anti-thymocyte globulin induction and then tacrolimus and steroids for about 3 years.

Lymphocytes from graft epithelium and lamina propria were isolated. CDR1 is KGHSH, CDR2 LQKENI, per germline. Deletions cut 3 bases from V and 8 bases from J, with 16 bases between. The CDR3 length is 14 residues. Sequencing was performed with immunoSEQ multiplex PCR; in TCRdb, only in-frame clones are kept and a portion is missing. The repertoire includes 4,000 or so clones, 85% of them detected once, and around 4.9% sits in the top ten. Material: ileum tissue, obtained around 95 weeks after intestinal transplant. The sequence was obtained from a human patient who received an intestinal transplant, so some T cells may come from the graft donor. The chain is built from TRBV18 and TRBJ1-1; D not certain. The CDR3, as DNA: TGTGCCAGCTCACCTAGGGCAGCGTTAGCAGAAGCTTTCTTT. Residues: CASSPRAALAEAFF.